The 16 T cell receptor beta chains reported below all come from one sample, sequenced in a study of beta chain features in type 1 diabetes. Expressed TCRB transcripts were sequenced, since all the RNA that had been isolated was reverse transcribed. Produced via immunoSEQ multiplex PCR; TCRdb's table is partial and in-frame only. The sample has about 710,000 clones, over 12% seen once; the top ten hold 0.035% to 0.045%. Their antigens remain unidentified. Findings and limits, study-wide: People with Type 1 diabetes carried modestly yet significantly shorter TCRB CDR3s in all four CD4+ subsets.

Material for sequencing was naive CD4+ T cells from blood. These receptors all come from a man between 18 and 35 years old with type 1 diabetes.

The chain joins TRBV4-1 to TRBJ1-4, with TRBD1 matching over 7 bases. This CDR3 has 16 residues. Germline CDR1 and CDR2: MGHRA and YSYEKL. The junction had 9 bases not matched to a gene; V was cut back by 4 bases and J by 4 bases. The CDR3 region has the DNA TGCGCCAGCAGCCGTCGCCAGGGGGGTGATAATGAAAAACTGTTTTTT. Encoded protein: CASSRRQGGDNEKLFF.

The chain recombines TRBV5-1 with TRBJ2-5; weak D call: TRBD2 (5 bases). CDR3 length: 15 residues. Per germline, CDR1 SGHRS and CDR2 YFSETQ. V was trimmed by 3 bases and J by 2 bases, leaving 14 bases between them. The CDR3 loop reads CASSYGVSGQETQYF. CDR3 coding DNA: TGCGCCAGCAGCTATGGCGTGTCGGGACAAGAGACCCAGTACTTC.

With respect to this clone: This sample also contains other DNA sequences that code for the same CDR3. The chain couples TRBV30 to TRBJ2-5; unclear D gene. The CDR3 is 12 amino acids. V was shortened by 3 bases and J by 4 bases, with 9 bases between the two germline ends. CDR1 and CDR2 from the germline V gene are GTSNPN and SVGIG (reference sequence). The CDR3 nucleotides are TGTGCCTGGAGCATGAGTGGAGAGACCCAGTACTTC. Translated: CAWSMSGETQYF.

The chain carries TRBV29-1 and TRBJ1-5; no firm D call. Trimming pared 6 bases from V and 0 bases from J, leaving 9 bases between. The germline V gene encodes CDR1 SQVTM and CDR2 ANQGSEA. CDR3 length: 13 amino acids. For the CDR3, the DNA is TGCAGCGTCCAACCGACTAGCAATCAGCCCCAGCATTTT. Protein product: CSVQPTSNQPQHF.

This clone was recorded a few times. The chain uses TRBV9 and TRBJ1-4, with TRBD1 matching 7 bases. CDR3 length equals 14 residues. With V trimmed by 4 bases and J by 6 bases, 6 bases remained unmatched. Germline V gives CDR1 SGDLS, CDR2 YYNGEE. The DNA of the CDR3 is TGTGCCAGCAGCCCGAGACAGGGATATGAAAAACTGTTTTTT. This sequence encodes CASSPRQGYEKLFF.

V and J are TRBV25-1 and TRBJ2-7; D may correspond to TRBD1 or TRBD2 (5 bases each). Germline V gene sequence: CDR1 MGHDK, CDR2 SYGVNS. Trimming left V 3 bases short and J 0 bases short, with 9 bases between. This CDR3 comprises 14 residues. CDR3 bases: TGTGCCAGCAGTGATAGAGGGGACTCCTACGAGCAGTACTTC. Its protein product is CASSDRGDSYEQYF.

This chain connects TRBV6-5 to TRBJ2-7, with 8 nucleotides matching TRBD1. J was trimmed by 0 bases and V by 2 bases; bases with no gene match: 6. Per germline, CDR1 MNHEY and CDR2 SVGAGI. This CDR3 comprises 16 residues. The CDR3 nucleotides are TGTGCCAGCAGTTACGGACGACAGGGGCGCTCCTACGAGCAGTACTTC. It specifies CASSYGRQGRSYEQYF.

The V and J genes are TRBV28 and TRBJ1-5; 9 bases agree with TRBD1. The CDR3 sequence is 13 residues long. Per the germline V gene, CDR1 is MDHEN and CDR2 is SYDVKM. Trimming at V came to 6 bases and at J to 6 bases, leaving 3 bases not matched to a gene. The CDR3 DNA reads TGTGCCAGCAGCCCGACAGGGGGTCAGCCCCAGCATTTT. Amino acids: CASSPTGGQPQHF.

This clone occurred a few times. The chain has TRBV2 and TRBJ1-2, with D possibly matching TRBD1 (5 bases). Germline assignment: CDR1 SNHLY and CDR2 FYNNEI. This CDR3 is 15 amino acids long. V was trimmed by 7 bases and J by 3 bases, leaving 18 bases between them. This CDR3 is CASTPTGGGDYGYTF. As DNA, the CDR3 is TGTGCCAGCACCCCAACCGGCGGGGGAGACTATGGCTACACCTTC.

There are a few counts of this clone. This sequence joins TRBV28 and TRBJ2-7; D may be TRBD1 or TRBD2 (6 bases each). CDR3 size: 14 residues. Germline values: CDR1 MDHEN, CDR2 SYDVKM. The ends were cut back, 6 bases at V and 6 bases at J, with 18 bases in the middle. CDR3 sequence reads: CASSQGLQGGEQYF. The CDR3 coding sequence is TGTGCCAGCAGCCAGGGACTTCAAGGGGGCGAGCAGTACTTC.

This sequence joins TRBV4-1 and TRBJ1-2, with a weak D call TRBD1 (5 bases). CDR1 is MGHRA and CDR2 is YSYEKL in the germline V gene. Trimming removed 0 bases from V and 4 bases from J, with 12 bases in between. CDR3 size: 15 residues. In DNA, the CDR3 is TGCGCCAGCAGCCAAGATGTTGGGGCTAGCTATGGCTACACCTTC. Amino acid sequence: CASSQDVGASYGYTF.

The CDR3 is CAWSVDIRGGWLFF. The CDR3 coding sequence is TGTGCCTGGAGTGTGGATATTCGCGGCGGTTGGCTGTTTTTT. The chain has TRBV30 and TRBJ1-4, with unresolved D. Trimming left V 0 bases short and J 14 bases short, with 19 bases between. Germline V gene data show CDR1 as GTSNPN and CDR2 as SVGIG (reference sequence). The CDR3 runs to 14 residues.

This clone was picked up a small number of times. The chain employs TRBV15 and TRBJ2-6, with D possibly matching TRBD1 (6 bases). V was trimmed by 3 bases and J by 0 bases, leaving 12 bases between them. The CDR3 length is 17 residues. CDR1 is LNHNV, CDR2 YYDKDF, per germline (reference sequence). In DNA form, the CDR3 reads TGTGCCACCAGCAGTGATTTACAGGGCTCTGGGGCCAACGTCCTGACTTTC. This translates into CATSSDLQGSGANVLTF.

This clone appeared a few times. The junction does not match germline at one end; this may be a read error. The chain joins TRBV7-7 to TRBJ2-1; 8 bases fit TRBD2. The germline V gene encodes CDR1 SSHAT and CDR2 FNYEAQ (reference sequence). The CDR3 sequence is 14 residues long. CDR3 sequence reads: CASSLSPAGGEQFF. The DNA for the CDR3 is TGTGCTAGCAGCTTGTCCCCCGCGGGAGGTGAGCAGTTCTTC.

The chain carries TRBV9 and TRBJ2-3, with 8 bases lining up with TRBD1. The CDR3 contains 16 residues. CDR1 SGDLS and CDR2 YYNGEE come from the germline V gene. The V segment lost 4 bases and the J segment 3 bases; nucleotides outside the gene matches: 10. CDR3 residues: CASSPAQGGWTDTQYF. The CDR3 DNA reads as TGTGCCAGCAGCCCAGCACAGGGGGGATGGACAGATACGCAGTATTTT.

This clone was counted a few times. The CDR3 nucleotides are TGTGCCAGCAGCCAAGACTTCCGGGCGAACTATGGCTACACCTTC. Its protein is CASSQDFRANYGYTF. The chain is built from TRBV14 and TRBJ1-2; no clear D gene. Between the trimmed V and J ends, which lost 0 bases and 2 bases, there was a span of 10 bases. Germline CDR1 reads SGHDN; CDR2 reads FVKESK. CDR3 length: 15 residues. The full variable domain, rest sourced from reference TRBV14 and TRBJ1-2, is EAGVTQFPSHSVIEKGQTVTLRCDPISGHDNLYWYRRVMGKEIKFLLHFVKESKQDESGMPNNRFLAERTGGTYSTLKVQPAELEDSGVYFCASSQDFRANYGYTFGSGTRLTVV.